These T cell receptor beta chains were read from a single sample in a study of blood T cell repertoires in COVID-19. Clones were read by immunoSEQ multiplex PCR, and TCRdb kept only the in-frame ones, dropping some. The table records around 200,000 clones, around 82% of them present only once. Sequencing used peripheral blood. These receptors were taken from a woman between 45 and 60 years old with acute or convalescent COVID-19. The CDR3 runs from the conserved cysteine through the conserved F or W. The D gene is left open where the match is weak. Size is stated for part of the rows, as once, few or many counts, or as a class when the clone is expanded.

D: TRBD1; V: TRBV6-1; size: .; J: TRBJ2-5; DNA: TGTGCCAGCAGTGAAGCTCCGGACAGGGGAGAGACCCAGTACTTC; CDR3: CASSEAPDRGETQYF
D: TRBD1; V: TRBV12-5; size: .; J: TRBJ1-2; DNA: TGTGCTAGTGGTCTACCGGGACAGGATTATGGCTACACCTTC; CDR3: CASGLPGQDYGYTF
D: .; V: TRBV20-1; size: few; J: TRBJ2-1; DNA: TGCAGTGCTAGTCCGTGGAGTAGCTCCTACAATGAGCAGTTCTTC; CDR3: CSASPWSSSYNEQFF
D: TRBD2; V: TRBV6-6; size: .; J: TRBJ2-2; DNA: TGTGCCAGCAGCCAGACTAGCGGAAACACCGGGGAGCTGTTTTTT; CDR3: CASSQTSGNTGELFF
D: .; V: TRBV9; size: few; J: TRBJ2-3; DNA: TGTGCCAGCAGCCCGAGGCCCCGCCCAGATACGCAGTATTTT; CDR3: CASSPRPRPDTQYF
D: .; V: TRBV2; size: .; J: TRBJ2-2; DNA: TGTGCCAGCAGTGGCAGAGGCGTAACCGGGGAGCTGTTTTTT; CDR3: CASSGRGVTGELFF
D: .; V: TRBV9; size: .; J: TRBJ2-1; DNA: TGTGCCAGCAGCGTAGCGTCAGGGAAGGGGAAGAATGAGCAGTTCTTC; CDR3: CASSVASGKGKNEQFF
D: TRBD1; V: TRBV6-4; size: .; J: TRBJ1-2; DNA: TGTGCCAGCACTTACAGGGGGTTGGAGTTTCCTGGCTACACCTTC; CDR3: CASTYRGLEFPGYTF
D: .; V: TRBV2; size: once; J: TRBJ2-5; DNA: TGTGCCAGCAGTGAAGCGCCAACAGGGACGGGGACCCAGTACTTC; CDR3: CASSEAPTGTGTQYF
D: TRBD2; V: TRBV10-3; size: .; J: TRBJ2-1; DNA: TGTGCCATCAGTCTTACGGGACTATTGGGGAATGAGCAGTTCTTC; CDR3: CAISLTGLLGNEQFF
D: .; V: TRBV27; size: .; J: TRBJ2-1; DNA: TGTGCCAGCAGGACAGGTACTCACAATGAGCAGTTCTTC; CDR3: CASRTGTHNEQFF
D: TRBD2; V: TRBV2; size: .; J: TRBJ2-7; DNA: TGTGCCAGCAGTTCCCCGGGACTAAGCCTTGGAGAGCAGTACTTC; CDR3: CASSSPGLSLGEQYF
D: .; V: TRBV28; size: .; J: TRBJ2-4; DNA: TGTGCCAGCAGCCTCTTACCGGAAAACATTCAGTACTTC; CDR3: CASSLLPENIQYF
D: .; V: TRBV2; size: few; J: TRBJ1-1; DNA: TGTGCCAGCAGTGGGGGAGGAGGGGTAGCTTTCTTT; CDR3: CASSGGGGVAFF
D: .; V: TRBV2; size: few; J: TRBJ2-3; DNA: TGTGCCAGCAGTGATGACAAATACACAGATACGCAGTATTTT; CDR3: CASSDDKYTDTQYF
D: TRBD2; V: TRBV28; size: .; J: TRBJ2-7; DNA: TGTGCCAGCAGGACTAGCTGGAGCTCCTACGAGCAGTACTTC; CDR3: CASRTSWSSYEQYF
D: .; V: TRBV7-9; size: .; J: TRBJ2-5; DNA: TGTGCCAGCAGCTTACCTAGGCGGTATGATGTGGAGACCCAGTACTTC; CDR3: CASSLPRRYDVETQYF
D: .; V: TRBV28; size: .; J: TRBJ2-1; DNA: TGTGCCAGCCGTTCCGACCCCCCAGGGTCCTACAATGAGCAGTTCTTC; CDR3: CASRSDPPGSYNEQFF
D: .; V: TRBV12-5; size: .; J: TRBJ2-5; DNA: TGTGCTAGTGGCCAGGGGCCCCAGACCCAGTACTTC; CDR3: CASGQGPQTQYF
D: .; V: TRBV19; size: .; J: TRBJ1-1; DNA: TGTGCCAGTAATGATCCAGGGCGAAACACTGAAGCTTTCTTT; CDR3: CASNDPGRNTEAFF
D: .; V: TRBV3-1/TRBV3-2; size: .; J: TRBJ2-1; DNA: TGTGCCAGCAGCCACGGGCCAGGGCCCGCGGCCTACAATGAGCAGTTCTTC; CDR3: CASSHGPGPAAYNEQFF
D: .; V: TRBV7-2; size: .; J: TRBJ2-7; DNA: TGTGCCAGCAGCTTAATGGCGGGGATAACCTACGAGCAGTACTTC; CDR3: CASSLMAGITYEQYF
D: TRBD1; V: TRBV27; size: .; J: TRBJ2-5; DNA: TGTGCCAGCAGTTATTTCCCCAGGACAGGACAAGAGACCCAGTACTTC; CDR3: CASSYFPRTGQETQYF
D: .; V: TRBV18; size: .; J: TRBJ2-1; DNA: TGTGCCAGCTCACCGACCTTGCTAGCTGAGCAGTTCTTC; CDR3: CASSPTLLAEQFF
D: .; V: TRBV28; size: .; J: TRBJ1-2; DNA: TGTGCCAGCAGTTTATCCAAACAGGGAAACTATGGCTACACCTTC; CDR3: CASSLSKQGNYGYTF
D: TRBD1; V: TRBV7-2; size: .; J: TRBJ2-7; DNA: TGTGCCAGCAGCCAGCAAAACAGGGGTTACGAGCAGTACTTC; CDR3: CASSQQNRGYEQYF
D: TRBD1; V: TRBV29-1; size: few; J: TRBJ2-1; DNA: TGCAGCGTTGGACAGGGGCCGAGCTCCTACAATGAGCAGTTCTTC; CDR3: CSVGQGPSSYNEQFF
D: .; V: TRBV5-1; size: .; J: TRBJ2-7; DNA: TGCGCCAGCAGCTTGGACCCTAACTCCTACGAGCAGTACTTC; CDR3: CASSLDPNSYEQYF
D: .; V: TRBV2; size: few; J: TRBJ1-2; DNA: TGTGCCAGCAGTGTTGAGAGCGGCTTCGGCTACACCTTC; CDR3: CASSVESGFGYTF
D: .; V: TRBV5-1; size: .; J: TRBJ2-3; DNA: TGCGCCAGCAGCCCTCTGGGGGCTGATACGCAGTATTTT; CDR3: CASSPLGADTQYF
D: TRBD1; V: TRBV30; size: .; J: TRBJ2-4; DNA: TGTGCCTGGAGGCAACAGGGGGCTGGCAAAAACATTCAGTACTTC; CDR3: CAWRQQGAGKNIQYF
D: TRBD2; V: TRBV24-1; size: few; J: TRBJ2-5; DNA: TGTGCCACCAGTGATTGGACTAGCGGGAGCCAAGAGACCCAGTACTTC; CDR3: CATSDWTSGSQETQYF
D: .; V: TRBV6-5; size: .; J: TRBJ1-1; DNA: TGTGCCAGCAGTTACTCTACAGGGAGAACTGAAGCTTTCTTT; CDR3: CASSYSTGRTEAFF
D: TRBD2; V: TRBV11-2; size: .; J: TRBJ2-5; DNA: TGTGCCAGCAGCCCGCCCTTTGGGACTAGCGGGCAAGAGACCCAGTACTTC; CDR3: CASSPPFGTSGQETQYF
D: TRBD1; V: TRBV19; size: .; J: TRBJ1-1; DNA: TGTGCCACAAAACCCGGGACAGGAAACACTGAAGCTTTCTTT; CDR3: CATKPGTGNTEAFF